Shown below are 16 T cell receptor beta chains from a single sample sequenced in a study of cytomegalovirus exposure and HLA in healthy donors. PCR was performed using 60 Vbeta and 13 Jbeta primers. TCRdb keeps only in-frame clones here, not all; method: immunoSEQ multiplex PCR. In the table there are 100,000 to 150,000 clones, around 70% of which are singletons. Sequenced input: PBMCs. These TCRs come from a man aged 35 to 55 in good health and CMV-seropositive.

This rearrangement joins TRBV2 to TRBJ2-7; tentative D call: TRBD1 (5 bases). The V end was cut by 8 bases, the J end by 2 bases, with 10 bases between. The V gene's germline CDR1 is SNHLY and CDR2 FYNNEI. This CDR3 comprises 12 residues. CDR3 bases: TGTGCCAGCGCGAGACAGACCTACGAGCAGTACTTC. Protein sequence: CASARQTYEQYF.

The chain joins TRBV5-1 to TRBJ2-1, with TRBD2 matching over 8 bases. The junction had 5 bases not matched to a gene; V was cut back by 4 bases and J by 5 bases. The CDR3 sequence is 14 residues long. Germline V gene sequence: CDR1 SGHRS, CDR2 YFSETQ. The CDR3 DNA is TGCGCCAGCAGCGTGACTAGCGCCCACAATGAGCAGTTCTTC. Translating it yields CASSVTSAHNEQFF.

This clone has just a few counts. The chain links TRBV27 to TRBJ2-7, with 7 bases lining up with TRBD1. This CDR3 has 15 amino acids. Germline values: CDR1 MNHEY, CDR2 SMNVEV (reference sequence). Unmatched junction bases numbered 11, after V lost 5 bases and J lost 4 bases. DNA for the CDR3: TGTGCCAGCAGTCGATTAGGGGGCGCGGCGTACGAGCAGTACTTC. The encoded protein is CASSRLGGAAYEQYF.

The chain employs TRBV15 and TRBJ1-3; TRBD1 matches 9 bases. V lost 0 bases, J lost 6 bases, and 9 bases stayed unmatched. CDR1 and CDR2 from the germline V gene are LNHNV and YYDKDF (reference sequence). The CDR3 runs to 17 residues. CDR3: CATSRDPPGQGVNTIYF. The CDR3, as DNA: TGTGCCACCAGCAGAGACCCCCCGGGACAGGGAGTAAACACCATATATTTT.

This chain connects TRBV5-5 to TRBJ2-5; D may be TRBD2 (6 bases). The CDR3 has 14 residues. Between the trimmed V and J ends, which lost 4 bases and 1 base, there was a span of 11 bases. From germline, CDR1 is SGHKS and CDR2 YYEKEE (reference sequence). This CDR3 reads CASSIGTVQETQYF. In nucleotides, the CDR3 is TGTGCCAGCAGCATTGGGACTGTCCAAGAGACCCAGTACTTC.

The rearrangement joins TRBV16 to TRBJ2-1; 7 nucleotides line up with TRBD1. The CDR3 spans 12 residues. Germline CDR1 reads KGHSY; CDR2 reads FQNENV. J gave up 11 bases and V 2 bases, and 3 bases lay outside the gene matches. CDR3 protein: CASSQGTAKQFF. As DNA, the CDR3 is TGTGCCAGCAGCCAAGGGACAGCTAAGCAGTTCTTC.

The V gene is TRBV7-8, the J gene TRBJ2-7; D gene uncertain. CDR1 is SGHVS and CDR2 is FQNEAQ in the germline V gene. This CDR3 is built from 13 residues. The V and J ends lost 2 bases and 5 bases respectively, with 10 bases between them. The CDR3 is CASSLKRVDEQYF. The CDR3 DNA is TGTGCCAGCAGCTTAAAGAGAGTTGACGAGCAGTACTTC.

This chain connects TRBV30 to TRBJ1-1; no clear D gene. The V and J ends lost 5 bases and 4 bases respectively, with 14 bases between them. Looked up from germline, CDR1 is GTSNPN and CDR2 is SVGIG (reference sequence). This CDR3 comprises 13 residues. CDR3 sequence (DNA): TGTGCCTGGCAAACAGAGGGTGGCACTGAAGCTTTCTTT. Translation: CAWQTEGGTEAFF.

The rearrangement uses TRBV6-5 and TRBJ1-4; the D gene is possibly TRBD1 (5 bases). Deletions cut 2 bases from V and 4 bases from J, with 8 bases between. The CDR3 is made up of 14 amino acids. Per germline, CDR1 MNHEY and CDR2 SVGAGI. In nucleotides, the CDR3 is TGTGCCAGCAGTTACGTAGGGGTTAATGAAAAACTGTTTTTT. It codes for CASSYVGVNEKLFF.

V is TRBV18 and J is TRBJ1-4, with D perhaps matching TRBD1 (6 bases). Per the germline V gene, CDR1 is KGHSH and CDR2 is LQKENI. The length of the CDR3 is 14 residues. With 6 bases removed from V and 7 bases from J, the gap between germline ends came to 15 bases. The CDR3: CASSLGQSSEKLFF. CDR3 nucleotide sequence: TGTGCCAGCTCCCTAGGACAGTCAAGTGAAAAACTGTTTTTT.

This clone was detected once. The chain joins TRBV6-5 to TRBJ2-3; tentative D call: TRBD2 (7 bases). CDR1 and CDR2 (germline): MNHEY, SVGAGI. The CDR3 totals 16 residues. V shed 1 base and J shed 1 base, with 12 bases lying between them. CDR3 in DNA: TGTGCCAGCAGTTACTTGGGGGGGCGAGGCACAGATACGCAGTATTTT. Amino acids: CASSYLGGRGTDTQYF.

This clone was counted a single time. The CDR3 sequence is CASSPGTSGAHTQYF. CDR3 nucleotide sequence: TGTGCCAGCAGCCCCGGGACTAGCGGGGCCCATACGCAGTATTTT. This sequence joins TRBV2 and TRBJ2-3; TRBD2 matches 13 bases. Trimming cost V 6 bases and J 7 bases; bases outside gene matches: 7. Looked up from germline, CDR1 is SNHLY and CDR2 is FYNNEI. CDR3 length: 15 amino acids. The full variable domain, completed using reference TRBV2 and TRBJ2-3, is EPEVTQTPSHQVTQMGQEVILRCVPISNHLYFYWYRQILGQKVEFLVSFYNNEISEKSEIFDDQFSVERPDGSNFTLKIRSTKLEDSAMYFCASSPGTSGAHTQYFGPGTRLTVL.

As to this clone: The germline gene is not matched at one end of the junction; a read error may be the cause. V gene TRBV5-8 combines with J gene TRBJ2-5, with 8 bases matching TRBD2. The germline V gene encodes CDR1 SGHTS and CDR2 YDEGEE. The CDR3 runs to 12 residues. The CDR3 nucleotides read TGTGCCAGCTGGGCGGGGGGCCCACCGTACCACTTC. Translating gives CASWAGGPPYHF.

This clone was picked up a small number of times. The chain combines TRBV6-5 with TRBJ2-7, with TRBD1 matching over 7 bases. The V and J ends lost 5 bases and 2 bases, in that order; junction bases with no gene match: 6. The germline gives CDR1 MNHEY, CDR2 SVGAGI. The CDR3 runs to 14 residues. CDR3 coding DNA: TGTGCCAGCAGTGTGGACAGGTTTCCCTACGAGCAGTACTTC. As protein: CASSVDRFPYEQYF.

The chain recombines TRBV28 with TRBJ2-7; TRBD2 matches at 8 bases. J was trimmed by 2 bases and V by 5 bases; bases with no gene match: 8. Germline CDR1 and CDR2: MDHEN and SYDVKM. The CDR3 sequence is 15 residues long. This chain's CDR3 is CASSPIAGPPYEQYF. Written as DNA, the CDR3 is TGTGCCAGCAGTCCCATAGCGGGACCCCCCTACGAGCAGTACTTC.

The V call is TRBV15, the J call TRBJ2-5; no definite D call. CDR1 is LNHNV and CDR2 is YYDKDF in the germline V gene (reference sequence). The ends were cut back, 5 bases at V and 1 base at J, with 14 bases in the middle. The CDR3 extends over 15 amino acids. CDR3 sequence reads: CATSLEARFQETQYF. The DNA of the CDR3 is TGTGCCACCAGCCTAGAGGCTAGATTCCAAGAGACCCAGTACTTC.